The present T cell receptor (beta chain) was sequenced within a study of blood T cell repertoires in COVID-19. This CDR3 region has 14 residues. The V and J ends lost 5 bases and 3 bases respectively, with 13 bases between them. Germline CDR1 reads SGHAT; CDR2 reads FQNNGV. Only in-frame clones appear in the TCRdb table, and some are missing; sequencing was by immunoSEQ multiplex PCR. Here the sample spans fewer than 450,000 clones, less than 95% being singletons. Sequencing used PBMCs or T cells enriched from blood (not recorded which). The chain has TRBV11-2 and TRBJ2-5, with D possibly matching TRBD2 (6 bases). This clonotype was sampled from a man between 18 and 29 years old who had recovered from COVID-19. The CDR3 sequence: CASSPRLVEETQYF. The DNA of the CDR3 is TGTGCCAGCAGCCCCCGACTAGTCGAAGAGACCCAGTACTTC.